This TCR beta chain came from a study of identical twins. The CDR3 spans 21 residues. Germline CDR1 is MGHDK and CDR2 is SYGVNS. Trimming removed 1 base at V and 4 bases at J, with 28 bases between. TCRdb ran MiXCR on the 5' RACE reads and lists one entry per CDR3 protein. Counted here are 1,800,000 or so distinct CDR3 sequences, about 31% occurring once; the ten biggest clones make up 0.27%. Sample: cord blood. The source of this sequence is a newborn girl in good health. The chain employs TRBV25-1 and TRBJ1-4, with a tentative D call TRBD1 (5 bases). The CDR3 spells CASSEFVDRARRPRGNEKLFF. CDR3 nucleotides: TGTGCCAGCAGTGAATTTGTCGACAGAGCCCGCAGACCGAGGGGTAATGAAAAACTGTTTTTT.